This T cell receptor beta chain derives from a study of glioma-infiltrating T cells. Germline lookup yields CDR1 MNHNS and CDR2 SASEGT. This CDR3 spans 12 amino acids. TCR alpha and beta CDR3 regions were amplified from RNA using iRepertoire nested multiplex PCR. MiXCR, applied by TCRdb to the multiplex PCR reads, yields one record per CDR3 protein. Here the sample spans 300,000 to 450,000 distinct CDR3 sequences, approximately 42% being singletons. With respect to this clonotype: This may be a read error: a much more frequent sequence differs by one nucleotide.

The specimen was glioma tissue, nonneoplastic brain tissue, or PBMCs (not recorded which). The sequence came from a human donor with low-grade glioma or glioblastoma, undergoing nonglioma brain surgery, or in good health (not recorded which). The chain is built from TRBV6-1 and TRBJ1-2, with D uncertain. CDR3 sequence reads: CASSVVNYGCTF. The CDR3 nucleotides are TGTGCCAGCAGTGTAGTTAACTATGGCTGCACCTTC.